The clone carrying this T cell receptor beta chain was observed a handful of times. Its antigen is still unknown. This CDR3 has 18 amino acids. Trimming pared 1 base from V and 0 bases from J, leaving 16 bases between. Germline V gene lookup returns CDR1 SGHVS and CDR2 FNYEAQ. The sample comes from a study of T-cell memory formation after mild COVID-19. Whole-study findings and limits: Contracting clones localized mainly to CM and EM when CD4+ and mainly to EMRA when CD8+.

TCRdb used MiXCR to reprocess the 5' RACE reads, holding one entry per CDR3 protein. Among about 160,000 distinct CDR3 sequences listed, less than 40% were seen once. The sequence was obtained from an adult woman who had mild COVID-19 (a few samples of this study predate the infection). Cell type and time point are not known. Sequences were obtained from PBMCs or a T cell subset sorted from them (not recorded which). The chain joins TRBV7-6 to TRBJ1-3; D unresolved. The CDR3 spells CASSLGPDGAISGNTIYF. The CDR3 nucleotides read TGTGCCAGCAGCTTAGGGCCGGACGGAGCCATCTCTGGAAACACCATATATTTT.